The clone carrying this T cell receptor (beta chain) was seen only a few times. The data were obtained in a study of CD8 T cells in Susac syndrome. The germline V gene has CDR1 SGHRS and CDR2 YFSETQ. V gave up 1 base and J gave up 3 bases, with 16 bases separating them. The CDR3 is 16 amino acids. An input of about 0.5 to 1 ug of RNA was subjected to reverse transcription using random hexamers. TCRdb fed the immunoSEQ multiplex PCR reads into MiXCR, producing one record per CDR3 protein. The sample includes under 70,000 distinct CDR3 sequences, 85% to 95% of them seen just once. This clonotype was obtained from a human donor in good health. What was sequenced was CD8+ T cells from PBMCs. The rearrangement uses TRBV5-1 and TRBJ2-5; no clear D. The CDR3 region has the DNA TGCGCCAGCAGCTTGATGACGAAGCCCAAAAAAGAGACCCAGTACTTC. Translation: CASSLMTKPKKETQYF. The variable domain in full, with the rest retrieved from reference TRBV5-1 and TRBJ2-5, is KAGVTQTPRYLIKTRGQQVTLSCSPISGHRSVSWYQQTPGQGLQFLFEYFSETQRNKGNFPGRFSGRQFSNSRSEMNVSTLELGDSALYLCASSLMTKPKKETQYFGPGTRLLVL.